These 17 T cell receptor beta chains were all obtained from the same sample, sequenced in a study of CD8 T cells in ankylosing spondylitis. No antigen has been identified for these receptors. Study results and limitations: Fewer than ten highly homologous variants made up a TCR beta motif that seemed to typify ankylosing spondylitis blood.

Each CDR3 protein is one row after TCRdb ran MiXCR on the 5' RACE reads. The sample lists 670,000 or so distinct CDR3 sequences; about 20% were seen once. Sequencing was performed on blood, either unsorted or a sorted T cell fraction (not recorded which). Receptor source: a male donor with ankylosing spondylitis.

This clonotype was recorded a few times. This chain links TRBV28 with TRBJ1-3; D remains unclear. V was cut by 2 bases and J by 4 bases, with 9 bases left in between. Germline CDR1 reads MDHEN; CDR2 reads SYDVKM. The CDR3 is made up of 14 amino acids. CDR3 amino acids: CASSLIGLGNTIYF. DNA for the CDR3: TGTGCCAGCAGTTTAATAGGGTTAGGAAACACCATATATTTT.

This chain uses TRBV6-2 or TRBV6-3 with TRBJ2-1; D possibly corresponds to TRBD2 (5 bases). Trimming took 6 bases from V and 1 from J, leaving 10 bases between them. In germline, CDR1 is MNHEY, CDR2 SVGEGT. The CDR3 totals 14 residues. The CDR3 reads CASSRLNSYNEQFF. The CDR3 DNA reads as TGTGCCAGCAGCCGACTAAATTCCTACAATGAGCAGTTCTTC.

This clonotype was found a few times. The J gene is TRBJ2-5, the V gene TRBV20-1; tentatively, D is TRBD1 or TRBD2 (5 bases each). From germline, CDR1 is DFQATT and CDR2 SNEGSKA (reference sequence). The CDR3 is 15 residues long. The ends were cut back, 0 bases at V and 5 bases at J, with 16 bases in the middle. The CDR3 loop is CSARDGGILKETQYF. CDR3 DNA: TGCAGTGCTAGAGATGGGGGTATTCTCAAGGAGACCCAGTACTTC.

This clonotype was counted a few times. The V and J genes are TRBV28 and TRBJ2-1; 8 bases are shared with TRBD2. The CDR3 has 15 amino acids. V lost 4 bases and J lost 9; bases outside the gene matches: 11. CDR1 is MDHEN, CDR2 SYDVKM, per germline. This CDR3 is CASSSPGTSLGEQFF. As DNA, the CDR3 is TGTGCCAGCAGTTCTCCCGGGACTAGTCTTGGTGAGCAGTTCTTC. Full variable domain (remainder filled in from reference TRBV28 and TRBJ2-1): DVKVTQSSRYLVKRTGEKVFLECVQDMDHENMFWYRQDPGLGLRLIYFSYDVKMKEKGDIPEGYSVSREKKERFSLILESASTNQTSMYLCASSSPGTSLGEQFFGPGTRLTVL.

This clonotype was counted between two and nine times. The V gene is TRBV7-2, the J gene TRBJ2-2; perhaps D is TRBD1 or TRBD2 (5 bases each). Germline V gene lookup returns CDR1 SGHTA and CDR2 FQGNSA. The CDR3 runs to 14 residues. Trimming cost V 3 bases and J 4 bases, with 9 bases left between them. In DNA form, the CDR3 reads TGTGCCAGCAGCTTCCTTGGGACCACCGGGGAGCTGTTTTTT. This sequence encodes CASSFLGTTGELFF. Combining the CDR3 with reference TRBV7-2 and TRBJ2-2 gives the whole variable domain GAGVSQSPSNKVTEKGKDVELRCDPISGHTALYWYRQSLGQGLEFLIYFQGNSAPDKSGLPSDRFSAERTGGSVSTLTIQRTQQEDSAVYLCASSFLGTTGELFFGEGSRLTVL.

This clonotype was counted between two and nine times. The chain links TRBV5-6 to TRBJ2-3; a possible D gene is TRBD2 (6 bases). The CDR3 loop spans 18 amino acids. Germline lookup yields CDR1 SGHDT and CDR2 YYEEEE. With 4 bases removed from V and 7 bases from J, the gap between germline ends came to 28 bases. DNA for the CDR3: TGTGCCAGCAGCAGTGGGGGATTTGGCAGGGACTCCGTGAATACGCAGTATTTT. It codes for CASSSGGFGRDSVNTQYF.

This rearrangement joins TRBV20-1 to TRBJ1-4; 7 bases fit TRBD1. This CDR3 has 17 amino acids. The V segment lost 0 bases and the J segment 0 bases; nucleotides outside the gene matches: 7. Germline lookup yields CDR1 DFQATT and CDR2 SNEGSKA (reference sequence). CDR3 sequence (DNA): TGCAGTGCTAGAGATCCGGGACAGACTGCAACTAATGAAAAACTGTTTTTT. This sequence encodes CSARDPGQTATNEKLFF.

The table lists this clonotype with a few counts. The gene calls are TRBV25-1 and TRBJ2-7, with TRBD1 matching 9 bases. After removal of 4 bases from V and 3 bases from J, the junction contained 4 bases not matched to a gene. CDR3 size: 14 residues. Germline V lookup: CDR1 MGHDK, CDR2 SYGVNS. In nucleotides, the CDR3 is TGTGCCAGCAGTGTAGGGACAGGGCGCTACGAGCAGTACTTC. It specifies CASSVGTGRYEQYF.

This clonotype was observed a few times. The chain has TRBV18 and TRBJ2-1; the match to TRBD2 covers 15 bases. Germline V CDR1 and CDR2: KGHSH, LQKENI. The CDR3 spans 16 residues. V shed 0 bases and J 9 bases; nucleotides not matched to a gene: 3. This chain's CDR3 is CASSPPGLAGGGEQFF. CDR3 in DNA: TGTGCCAGCTCACCACCGGGACTAGCGGGAGGCGGTGAGCAGTTCTTC.

This sequence joins TRBV6-1 and TRBJ2-7, with 11 positions matching TRBD2. The V and J ends lost 5 bases and 3 bases, in that order; junction bases with no gene match: 6. Germline V gene sequence: CDR1 MNHNS, CDR2 SASEGT. This CDR3 has 15 residues. The CDR3 sequence: CASSRETSGSYEQYF. The CDR3 bases are TGTGCCAGCAGTAGAGAAACTAGCGGGAGCTACGAGCAGTACTTC.

This clonotype occurred a few times. The chain carries TRBV18 and TRBJ2-1; TRBD2 aligns across 13 bases. V trimming: 3 bases; J trimming: 0 bases; junction bases outside the gene matches: 2. Germline lookup yields CDR1 KGHSH and CDR2 LQKENI. This CDR3 contains 17 residues. As DNA, the CDR3 is TGTGCCAGCTCACCGACTAGCGGGGGGCTCTCCTACAATGAGCAGTTCTTC. Translated: CASSPTSGGLSYNEQFF.

The rearrangement links TRBV6-5 to TRBJ2-1; 9 nucleotides align to TRBD2. The CDR3 length is 18 residues. CDR1 and CDR2 from the germline V gene are MNHEY and SVGAGI. The V gene end was trimmed by 2 bases and the J gene end by 2 bases; junction bases not matched to a gene: 10. The CDR3 here is CASSYTAGGENPYNEQFF. DNA for the CDR3: TGTGCCAGCAGTTACACAGCGGGGGGCGAGAACCCCTACAATGAGCAGTTCTTC.

This clonotype was seen repeatedly, ten times or more. The chain joins TRBV29-1 to TRBJ2-5, with D possibly being TRBD2 (6 bases). The V and J ends lost 4 bases and 3 bases respectively, with 9 bases between them. Germline V lookup: CDR1 SQVTM, CDR2 ANQGSEA. The CDR3 contains 12 residues. CDR3: CSVGWGEETQYF. The CDR3 DNA reads TGCAGCGTTGGCTGGGGGGAAGAGACCCAGTACTTC.

The CDR3 sequence: CSARDKRDNGYTF. CDR3 coding DNA: TGCAGTGCTAGAGATAAGAGGGATAATGGCTACACCTTC. This chain joins TRBV20-1 and TRBJ1-2; no definite D call. V shed 0 bases and J shed 6 bases, with 11 bases lying between them. This CDR3 has 13 amino acids. Germline-derived CDR1 and CDR2 are DFQATT and SNEGSKA (reference sequence).

V gene TRBV9 combines with J gene TRBJ2-1; 9 nucleotides align to TRBD2. Per the germline V gene, CDR1 is SGDLS and CDR2 is YYNGEE. There are 17 residues in the CDR3. The V segment lost 0 bases and the J segment 7 bases; nucleotides outside the gene matches: 11. The CDR3 DNA reads as TGTGCCAGCAGCGTAGAGACCTTAGCGGGGGTTTTGAATGAGCAGTTCTTC. Translation: CASSVETLAGVLNEQFF.

This clonotype appeared a few times. V gene TRBV15 combines with J gene TRBJ2-2, with 9 bases lining up with TRBD2. V was pared by 0 bases and J by 5 bases, with 10 bases of the junction left unmatched. There are 18 residues in the CDR3. Germline CDR1 and CDR2: LNHNV and YYDKDF (reference sequence). The DNA of the CDR3 is TGTGCCACCAGCAGAGATAGGGTTGCGGGAGGGCCAACCGGGGAGCTGTTTTTT. Amino acids: CATSRDRVAGGPTGELFF.

This clonotype was counted only a few times. The rearrangement uses TRBV15 and TRBJ2-1; no reliable D call. Trimming left V 5 bases short and J 4 bases short, with 12 bases between. The germline gives CDR1 LNHNV, CDR2 YYDKDF (reference sequence). The CDR3 extends over 14 amino acids. Written as DNA, the CDR3 is TGTGCCACCAGCGCGGCATGGGGATACAATGAGCAGTTCTTC. It encodes CATSAAWGYNEQFF.